Each of the 21 T cell receptor beta chains below was sequenced from the same sample in a study of T-cell memory formation after mild COVID-19. TCRdb reanalysed the 5' RACE reads using MiXCR and keeps one entry per CDR3 protein. The sample contains some 82,000 distinct CDR3 sequences, 9.5% to 15% of which appear only once. The source material was PBMCs or a T cell subset sorted from them (not recorded which). The receptors here all came from a man younger than 30 who had mild COVID-19 (a few samples of this study predate the infection). Cell type and time point are not known.

This clonotype was picked up a small number of times. The chain couples TRBV4-2 to TRBJ1-2, with a weak D call TRBD1 (6 bases). Trimming removed 3 bases from V and 7 bases from J, with 12 bases in between. This CDR3 has 13 residues. Germline-derived CDR1 and CDR2 are LGHNA and YNFKEQ. This CDR3 reads CASSQGTQAGYTF. DNA of the CDR3: TGTGCCAGCAGCCAGGGGACACAGGCTGGCTACACCTTC.

The table lists this clonotype with a few counts. The V call is TRBV7-2, the J call TRBJ1-1; a weak D match, TRBD1 (6 bases). Trimming stripped 3 bases from V and 1 base from J, with 9 bases between. Per germline, CDR1 SGHTA and CDR2 FQGNSA. This CDR3 has 14 amino acids. CDR3 loop: CASSFGTKNTEAFF. In DNA form, the CDR3 reads TGTGCCAGCAGCTTCGGGACAAAGAACACTGAAGCTTTCTTT.

The V gene is TRBV9, the J gene TRBJ2-7, with TRBD2 matching over 10 bases. The CDR3 totals 13 residues. From germline, CDR1 is SGDLS and CDR2 YYNGEE. J gave up 6 bases and V 3 bases, and 3 bases lay outside the gene matches. The DNA of the CDR3 is TGTGCCAGCAGCGACGGGACTAGCGTCGAGCAGTACTTC. Translated: CASSDGTSVEQYF.

This clonotype has a count of ten or more. The rearrangement links TRBV19 to TRBJ2-1; TRBD2 agrees at 11 bases. The CDR3 spans 15 residues. The germline V gene encodes CDR1 LNHDA and CDR2 SQIVND (reference sequence). The junction had 6 bases not matched to a gene; V was cut back by 5 bases and J by 6 bases. The CDR3 DNA reads as TGTGCCAGTAGTCCGACTAGCGGGGACTTCAATGAGCAGTTCTTC. This translates into CASSPTSGDFNEQFF.

This clonotype has a handful of counts. J is TRBJ1-5 and V is TRBV6-6, with D perhaps matching TRBD1 (5 bases). This CDR3 contains 13 residues. The germline gives CDR1 MNHNY, CDR2 SVGAGI (reference sequence). The V end lost 6 bases, the J end lost 5 bases, and 11 bases lay between the germline ends. The CDR3 coding sequence is TGTGCCAGCAGGCCAGACAGATATCAGCCCCAGCATTTT. Translating it yields CASRPDRYQPQHF.

The sample holds a few counts of this clonotype. The chain couples TRBV7-3 to TRBJ1-1, with D possibly TRBD1 on 5 matching bases. V was pared by 1 base and J by 9 bases, with 9 bases between. The CDR3 loop spans 12 amino acids. CDR1 and CDR2 from the germline V gene are SGHTA and FQGTGA. The CDR3, as DNA: TGTGCCAGCAGCTTAAACGAGGGGCAAGCTTTCTTT. Its protein is CASSLNEGQAFF. Variable domain in full (rest from reference TRBV7-3 and TRBJ1-1): GAGVSQTPSNKVTEKGKYVELRCDPISGHTALYWYRQSLGQGPEFLIYFQGTGAADDSGLPNDRFFAVRPEGSVSTLKIQRTERGDSAVYLCASSLNEGQAFFGQGTRLTVV.

This chain links TRBV7-9 with TRBJ2-5; TRBD2 is a possible D gene (6 bases). Germline CDR1 and CDR2: SEHNR and FQNEAQ (reference sequence). This CDR3 is built from 16 residues. Trimming left V 7 bases short and J 0 bases short, with 18 bases between. The CDR3 DNA reads TGTGCCAGCATCCCCATTTCTAGCGCCAACCAAGAGACCCAGTACTTC. This sequence encodes CASIPISSANQETQYF.

The chain is built from TRBV25-1 and TRBJ2-1; TRBD1 matches 10 bases. CDR1 and CDR2 from the germline V gene are MGHDK and SYGVNS. This CDR3 has 15 residues. With V trimmed by 7 bases and J by 5 bases, 8 bases remained unmatched. CDR3 in DNA: TGTGCCAGCACATGGGGACAGGGGTTGGACAATGAGCAGTTCTTC. Translating gives CASTWGQGLDNEQFF.

This clonotype was seen a handful of times. This chain uses TRBV28 with TRBJ2-1; D possibly corresponds to TRBD1 (5 bases). Germline CDR1 is MDHEN and CDR2 is SYDVKM. The length of the CDR3 is 14 residues. Trimming cost V 5 bases and J 8 bases, with 16 bases left between them. The CDR3 loop is CASSAPPDRDEQFF. CDR3 nucleotide sequence: TGTGCCAGCAGTGCCCCGCCCGACAGAGATGAGCAGTTCTTC. Variable domain in full (rest from reference TRBV28 and TRBJ2-1): DVKVTQSSRYLVKRTGEKVFLECVQDMDHENMFWYRQDPGLGLRLIYFSYDVKMKEKGDIPEGYSVSREKKERFSLILESASTNQTSMYLCASSAPPDRDEQFFGPGTRLTVL.

The chain has TRBV7-6 and TRBJ2-1, with a weak D call TRBD2 (7 bases). The CDR3 loop spans 16 amino acids. The germline CDR1 and CDR2 sequences are SGHVS and FNYEAQ. Trimming pared 5 bases from V and 1 base from J, leaving 15 bases between. CDR3 nucleotide sequence: TGTGCCAGCAGCGGAGGGGGGGCCCCTTCCTACAATGAGCAGTTCTTC. Protein: CASSGGGAPSYNEQFF. The entire variable domain, with the rest obtained from reference TRBV7-6 and TRBJ2-1, is as follows: GAGVSQSPRYKVTKRGQDVALRCDPISGHVSLYWYRQALGQGPEFLTYFNYEAQQDKSGLPNDRFSAERPEGSISTLTIQRTEQRDSAMYRCASSGGGAPSYNEQFFGPGTRLTVL.

This clonotype appeared a few times. The chain's CDR3 is CSVVGDRGFSGELFF. The CDR3 nucleotides are TGCAGCGTTGTTGGGGACAGGGGGTTCAGCGGGGAGCTGTTTTTT. The genes are TRBV29-1 and TRBJ2-2, with TRBD1 matching 11 bases. This CDR3 has 15 residues. Unmatched junction bases numbered 8, after V lost 4 bases and J lost 7 bases. Germline CDR1 and CDR2: SQVTM and ANQGSEA.

This sequence joins TRBV5-1 and TRBJ1-1, with 9 nucleotides matching TRBD1. The length of the CDR3 is 18 residues. The ends lost 0 bases at V and 6 bases at J; junction bases unmatched: 15. Germline CDR1 SGHRS, CDR2 YFSETQ. The CDR3: CASSLASGTGFNPAEAFF. The DNA for the CDR3 is TGCGCCAGCAGCTTGGCTTCCGGGACAGGGTTTAATCCTGCTGAAGCTTTCTTT.

This clonotype was detected a few times. V usage is TRBV6-6 and J usage is TRBJ2-5; D gene unclear. Trimming took 5 bases from V and 2 from J, leaving 15 bases between them. The germline V gene encodes CDR1 MNHNY and CDR2 SVGAGI (reference sequence). This CDR3 is built from 15 residues. Here the CDR3 DNA reads TGTGCCAGCAGTCCCAGAGTGACGATACAAGAGACCCAGTACTTC. Its translation is CASSPRVTIQETQYF.

A few counts support this clonotype. The chain joins TRBV4-1 to TRBJ2-5; D possibly matches TRBD1 or TRBD2 (5 bases each). Trimming pared 4 bases from V and 0 bases from J, leaving 9 bases between. CDR3 length: 14 amino acids. Germline V lookup: CDR1 MGHRA, CDR2 YSYEKL. CDR3 bases: TGCGCCAGCAGCCCCGTGGGACACCAAGAGACCCAGTACTTC. Translation gives CASSPVGHQETQYF.

This clonotype turned up a few times. V is TRBV11-3 and J is TRBJ2-7; TRBD1 agrees at 7 bases. The V gene end was trimmed by 5 bases and the J gene end by 6 bases; junction bases not matched to a gene: 16. This CDR3 region has 16 residues. Germline V gene sequence: CDR1 SGHNT, CDR2 YENEEA. The CDR3: CASSPTGQATAGEQYF. The DNA of the CDR3 is TGTGCCAGCAGCCCTACAGGACAGGCTACCGCAGGCGAGCAGTACTTC.

This clonotype was seen a handful of times. The rearrangement joins TRBV5-1 to TRBJ2-7; 8 bases match TRBD1. The germline CDR1 and CDR2 sequences are SGHRS and YFSETQ. This CDR3 comprises 16 residues. After removal of 4 bases from V and 2 bases from J, the junction contained 11 bases not matched to a gene. This CDR3 is CASSTGRGPDAYEQYF. CDR3 nucleotides: TGCGCCAGCAGCACTGGCAGGGGGCCAGATGCCTACGAGCAGTACTTC.

This clonotype was detected only a few times. The V and J genes are TRBV12-3 or TRBV12-4 and TRBJ1-2, with D hard to call. The CDR3 consists of 12 residues. Trimming took 4 bases from V and 3 from J, leaving 6 bases between them. Here the CDR3 DNA reads TGTGCCAGCAGTTGGGAGCACTATGGCTACACCTTC. This encodes CASSWEHYGYTF.

The rearrangement uses TRBV4-1 and TRBJ2-4; the D gene is possibly TRBD2 (5 bases). Germline V gives CDR1 MGHRA, CDR2 YSYEKL. Trimming removed 0 bases from V and 6 bases from J, with 6 bases in between. There are 13 residues in the CDR3. The CDR3 DNA sequence: TGCGCCAGCAGCCAAGAAGGGAGAAACATTCAGTACTTC. Translating gives CASSQEGRNIQYF.

The V and J genes are TRBV7-8 and TRBJ2-3, with D possibly matching TRBD2 (5 bases). Germline-derived CDR1 and CDR2 are SGHVS and FQNEAQ. The V and J ends lost 5 bases and 4 bases respectively, with 19 bases between them. This CDR3 has 16 amino acids. In DNA form, the CDR3 reads TGTGCCAGCAGCCCGGCGGGCCCCAGGTTCTCAGATACGCAGTATTTT. Translated: CASSPAGPRFSDTQYF. Filled out from reference TRBV7-8 and TRBJ2-3, the complete variable domain reads GAGVSQSPRYKVAKRGQDVALRCDPISGHVSLFWYQQALGQGPEFLTYFQNEAQLDKSGLPSDRFFAERPEGSVSTLKIQRTQQEDSAVYLCASSPAGPRFSDTQYFGPGTRLTVL.

The J gene is TRBJ2-1, the V gene TRBV5-5; possible D gene TRBD2, 5 bases. The CDR3 length is 16 residues. V gave up 4 bases and J gave up 1 base, with 15 bases separating them. Germline CDR1 is SGHKS and CDR2 is YYEKEE (reference sequence). The DNA for the CDR3 is TGTGCCAGCAGCAGAACGGGGAGAGAATCCTACAATGAGCAGTTCTTC. The encoded protein is CASSRTGRESYNEQFF.

The V call is TRBV29-1, the J call TRBJ2-7; TRBD1 aligns across 7 bases. Unmatched junction bases numbered 7, after V lost 4 bases and J lost 1 base. Germline assignment: CDR1 SQVTM and CDR2 ANQGSEA. CDR3 length: 14 residues. CDR3 loop: CSVVLPDRSYEQYF. The CDR3 nucleotides read TGCAGCGTTGTACTCCCGGACAGGTCCTACGAGCAGTACTTC.